These 26 T cell receptor beta chains were all obtained from the same sample, sequenced in a study of T cells in Graves' hyperthyroidism and ophthalmopathy. Regions amplified from RNA transcripts were the TCR beta CDR3 regions. TCR CDR3 regions were first amplified by RT-PCR with HTBI primers. TCRdb used MiXCR to reprocess the multiplex PCR reads, holding one entry per CDR3 protein. The sample has around 400,000 distinct CDR3 sequences, roughly 15% seen once; the top ten hold roughly 20%. The sample taken for sequencing was blood. These TCRs come from a woman aged 55-70 years with Graves' ophthalmopathy.

This clonotype was recorded at least ten times. This chain connects TRBV5-1 to TRBJ2-1; D is ambiguous. CDR3 length equals 12 residues. V was trimmed by 2 bases and J by 6 bases, leaving 6 bases between them. Germline V CDR1 and CDR2: SGHRS, YFSETQ. CDR3 protein: CASSLGPNEQFF. Written as DNA, the CDR3 is TGCGCCAGCAGCTTAGGCCCCAATGAGCAGTTCTTC.

This clonotype appeared many times. This chain joins TRBV7-2 and TRBJ2-7; 10 nucleotides line up with TRBD2. The CDR3 length is 14 residues. J was trimmed by 1 base and V by 5 bases; bases with no gene match: 2. The germline gives CDR1 SGHTA, CDR2 FQGNSA. In DNA, the CDR3 is TGTGCCAGCAGCCAACTAGCGGGGTCCTACGAGCAGTACTTC. It specifies CASSQLAGSYEQYF.

This clonotype appeared many times. The chain combines TRBV11-1 with TRBJ2-7; TRBD2 aligns across 7 bases. Germline trimming cut 2 bases from V and 4 bases from J; bases unmatched to any gene: 5. This CDR3 is built from 14 residues. Germline V gene data show CDR1 as SGHAT and CDR2 as FQDESV (reference sequence). In DNA, the CDR3 is TGTGCCAGCAGCTTATACAGCGGGGATTACGAGCAGTACTTC. This gives the protein CASSLYSGDYEQYF.

Note on this clonotype: A much larger clone is a single base away; this may be a read error. Here the CDR3 omits its conserved ending phenylalanine or tryptophan, so a read error is the likely source. This chain links TRBV20-1 with TRBJ2-7; D gene ambiguous. The germline CDR1 and CDR2 sequences are DFQATT and SNEGSKA (reference sequence). V was pared by 2 bases and J by 3 bases, with 14 bases between. This CDR3 is built from 14 residues. CDR3 residues: CSARLGANHYEQYL. The CDR3, as DNA: TGCAGTGCTAGACTGGGCGCAAACCACTACGAGCAGTACCTC.

The chain employs TRBV19 and TRBJ2-1; D is tentatively TRBD1 or TRBD2 (5 bases each). The germline V and J ends were trimmed by 1 base and 7 bases, with 20 bases remaining between them. Germline CDR1 LNHDA, CDR2 SQIVND (reference sequence). This CDR3 is built from 17 residues. Here the CDR3 reads CASSIGITRDPGNEQFF. The CDR3 DNA is TGTGCCAGTAGTATAGGAATAACGAGGGACCCGGGGAATGAGCAGTTCTTC. Variable domain in full (rest from reference TRBV19 and TRBJ2-1): DGGITQSPKYLFRKEGQNVTLSCEQNLNHDAMYWYRQDPGQGLRLIYYSQIVNDFQKGDIAEGYSVSREKKESFPLTVTSAQKNPTAFYLCASSIGITRDPGNEQFFGPGTRLTVL.

The genes are TRBV6-1 and TRBJ1-2; 8 bases are a match to TRBD1. Germline V lookup: CDR1 MNHNS, CDR2 SASEGT. After removal of 6 bases from V and 8 bases from J, the junction contained 14 bases not matched to a gene. The CDR3 runs to 15 residues. CDR3 in amino acids: CASRNWAGGIDGYTF. The CDR3 region has the DNA TGTGCCAGCAGGAACTGGGCAGGGGGCATAGACGGCTACACCTTC.

The CDR3 region is CASSYSSPAEETQYF. CDR3 DNA: TGTGCCAGCAGTTACAGTTCACCAGCGGAGGAGACCCAGTACTTC. V usage is TRBV6-5 and J usage is TRBJ2-5; weak D call: TRBD2 (5 bases). Per germline, CDR1 MNHEY and CDR2 SVGAGI. The CDR3 extends over 15 amino acids. Trimming stripped 2 bases from V and 5 bases from J, with 15 bases between.

This clonotype came up many times. The chain has TRBV7-3 and TRBJ1-1; the D gene is possibly TRBD1 (6 bases). V gave up 1 base and J gave up 2 bases, with 14 bases separating them. Germline V gene sequence: CDR1 SGHTA, CDR2 FQGTGA. This CDR3 is built from 16 residues. CDR3 amino acids: CASSLMVGGANTEAFF. CDR3 sequence (DNA): TGTGCCAGCAGCTTAATGGTGGGGGGCGCAAACACTGAAGCTTTCTTT.

This clonotype came up many times. The V and J genes are TRBV19 and TRBJ2-7, with D unresolved. This CDR3 contains 12 residues. V gave up 5 bases and J gave up 3 bases, with 8 bases separating them. Germline assignment: CDR1 LNHDA and CDR2 SQIVND (reference sequence). The CDR3 bases are TGTGCCAGTAGTGTGCCGGGCTACGAGCAGTACTTC. This sequence encodes CASSVPGYEQYF.

Ten or more counts support this clonotype. The junction departs from the called germline gene at one end, perhaps through a read error. The V gene is TRBV2, the J gene TRBJ2-3; TRBD2 is a possible D gene (5 bases). The germline CDR1 and CDR2 sequences are SNHLY and FYNNEI. This CDR3 spans 13 amino acids. Here the CDR3 DNA reads TGTGCCAGCAATGAAGGAGGAACAGATACGCAGTATTTT. This codes for CASNEGGTDTQYF.

This clonotype was observed at least ten times. CDR3 sequence reads: CATSDPGTSGAYNEQFF. As DNA, the CDR3 is TGTGCCACCAGTGACCCCGGGACTAGCGGAGCCTACAATGAGCAGTTCTTC. V usage is TRBV24-1 and J usage is TRBJ2-1; 11 nucleotides align to TRBD2. CDR1 KGHDR and CDR2 SFDVKD come from the germline V gene. V lost 4 bases and J lost 2; bases outside the gene matches: 6. The CDR3 is made up of 17 amino acids.

This clonotype appeared many times. V and J are TRBV5-1 and TRBJ2-3; 12 nucleotides align to TRBD2. Trimming removed 2 bases from V and 2 bases from J; junction bases left unmatched: 6. This CDR3 comprises 17 residues. Looked up from germline, CDR1 is SGHRS and CDR2 is YFSETQ. This chain's CDR3 is CASSFTRTSGDTDTQYF. In nucleotides, the CDR3 is TGCGCCAGCAGCTTTACCAGGACTAGCGGGGACACAGATACGCAGTATTTT.

This clonotype was detected a few times. Given a much more abundant clone one base away, this may be a read error. The V gene is TRBV12-3 or TRBV12-4, the J gene TRBJ2-1; D is uncertain. The CDR3 extends over 14 amino acids. CDR3 nucleotide sequence: TGTGCCAGCAGTTTAGACGTCTATAAAAATGGGCAGTTCTTC. This gives the protein CASSLDVYKNGQFF.

This clonotype has ten or more counts. The gene calls are TRBV12-3 or TRBV12-4 and TRBJ2-3; 7 nucleotides match TRBD1. The CDR3 extends over 16 amino acids. V trimming: 3 bases; J trimming: 1 base; junction bases outside the gene matches: 7. The CDR3 region is CASSLHRGVGTDTQYF. Written as DNA, the CDR3 is TGTGCCAGCAGTTTGCACAGGGGAGTGGGCACAGATACGCAGTATTTT.

This clonotype was counted at least ten times. The chain links TRBV2 to TRBJ1-3; no reliable D call. Per the germline V gene, CDR1 is SNHLY and CDR2 is FYNNEI. The CDR3 contains 13 residues. Trimming stripped 5 bases from V and 3 bases from J, with 8 bases between. This chain's CDR3 is CASSQDNGNTIYF. The CDR3 nucleotides read TGTGCCAGCAGTCAAGACAATGGAAACACCATATATTTT. Full variable domain (remainder filled in from reference TRBV2 and TRBJ1-3): EPEVTQTPSHQVTQMGQEVILRCVPISNHLYFYWYRQILGQKVEFLVSFYNNEISEKSEIFDDQFSVERPDGSNFTLKIRSTKLEDSAMYFCASSQDNGNTIYFGEGSWLTVV.

V and J are TRBV4-1 and TRBJ2-1, with 8 bases that match TRBD2. CDR1 MGHRA and CDR2 YSYEKL come from the germline V gene. V lost 0 bases to trimming and J lost 6 bases; unmatched junction nucleotides: 7. The CDR3 is made up of 16 amino acids. The CDR3 loop reads CASSQEGREAFNEQFF. CDR3 nucleotides: TGCGCCAGCAGCCAAGAAGGGCGGGAGGCCTTCAATGAGCAGTTCTTC.

This clonotype was observed many times. The chain links TRBV12-3 or TRBV12-4 to TRBJ2-1, with TRBD2 matching over 8 bases. The CDR3 has 17 amino acids. V dropped 4 bases and J dropped 4; count of bases not matched to a gene: 12. DNA of the CDR3: TGTGCCAGCAGTTCCGCCCAACTAGCGGAAGCTTACAATGAGCAGTTCTTC. Translating gives CASSSAQLAEAYNEQFF.

This clonotype turned up a few times. The genes are TRBV20-1 and TRBJ2-5; 8 bases line up with TRBD2. V trimming: 0 bases; J trimming: 4 bases; junction bases outside the gene matches: 10. The CDR3 contains 16 residues. Germline V gene sequence: CDR1 DFQATT, CDR2 SNEGSKA (reference sequence). The CDR3 region has the DNA TGCAGTGCTAGAGATTTCCTAGCGGGCCGAGTAGAGACCCAGTACTTC. Translating it yields CSARDFLAGRVETQYF.

This clonotype was seen many times. V usage is TRBV28 and J usage is TRBJ2-7; D might be TRBD2 (6 bases). Germline CDR1 MDHEN, CDR2 SYDVKM. This CDR3 comprises 13 residues. V was cut by 9 bases and J by 4 bases, with 16 bases left in between. Written as DNA, the CDR3 is TGTGCCAGGACAACAAGAGGACTATACGAGCAGTACTTC. Residues: CARTTRGLYEQYF.

The chain combines TRBV6-5 with TRBJ1-5, with 8 bases fitting TRBD1. The CDR3 runs 15 residues. Germline loops: CDR1 MNHEY, CDR2 SVGAGI. With 3 bases clipped from V and 5 bases from J, the junction kept 6 bases outside the gene matches. Here the CDR3 DNA reads TGTGCCAGCAGTTATCACAGGGGGGCGGATCAGCCCCAGCATTTT. Residues: CASSYHRGADQPQHF.

A few counts support this clonotype. The chain links TRBV12-3 or TRBV12-4 to TRBJ2-1; 15 nucleotides agree with TRBD2. The CDR3 is 18 amino acids. Unmatched junction bases numbered 10, after V lost 6 bases and J lost 4 bases. CDR3 sequence: CASSTGTSGRIQYNEQFF. In DNA, the CDR3 is TGTGCCAGCAGCACCGGGACTAGCGGGAGGATACAATACAATGAGCAGTTCTTC.

This clonotype has more than one count but fewer than ten. The CDR3 loop reads CASSSTGVGQPQHF. In DNA, the CDR3 is TGCGCCAGCAGCTCGACAGGGGTAGGTCAGCCCCAGCATTTT. This chain uses TRBV5-1 with TRBJ1-5; 8 bases are a match to TRBD1. The CDR3 is made up of 14 amino acids. Germline V lookup: CDR1 SGHRS, CDR2 YFSETQ. V dropped 3 bases and J dropped 6; count of bases not matched to a gene: 5.

This clonotype has more than one count but fewer than ten. The chain couples TRBV28 to TRBJ2-6; 7 bases agree with TRBD2. V lost 6 bases, J lost 5 bases, and 7 bases stayed unmatched. In germline, CDR1 is MDHEN, CDR2 SYDVKM. The CDR3 runs to 15 residues. CDR3 residues: CASSLGGFRANVLTF. The CDR3 nucleotides are TGTGCCAGCAGCCTCGGGGGGTTTAGGGCCAACGTCCTGACTTTC.

This clonotype was observed at least ten times. The chain has TRBV18 and TRBJ2-7; TRBD1 agrees at 7 bases. The CDR3 has 15 amino acids. J gave up 2 bases and V 6 bases, and 10 bases lay outside the gene matches. Looked up from germline, CDR1 is KGHSH and CDR2 is LQKENI. The CDR3 loop reads CASSQNRDSPYEQYF. CDR3 DNA: TGTGCCAGCTCTCAAAACCGGGACAGTCCCTACGAGCAGTACTTC.

This clonotype was observed at least ten times. The CDR3 sequence: CASKAAAGYEQYF. CDR3 DNA: TGTGCCAGCAAGGCAGCTGCGGGCTACGAGCAGTACTTC. The J gene is TRBJ2-7, the V gene TRBV2; possible D gene TRBD2, 5 bases. Per the germline V gene, CDR1 is SNHLY and CDR2 is FYNNEI. The CDR3 spans 13 residues. V dropped 7 bases and J dropped 3 bases, with 13 bases sitting between them.

This clonotype was recorded at least ten times. The genes are TRBV12-5 and TRBJ2-6, with D unresolved. Trimming cost V 6 bases and J 5 bases, with 11 bases left between them. The length of the CDR3 is 14 residues. Germline lookup yields CDR1 LGHNT and CDR2 FRNRAP. Here the CDR3 reads CASGDGGWANVLTF. The CDR3 region has the DNA TGTGCTAGTGGGGACGGTGGCTGGGCCAACGTCCTGACTTTC.